A selection of T cell receptor beta chains follows, all from one sample in a study of cytomegalovirus exposure and HLA in healthy donors. Only in-frame clones appear in the TCRdb table, and some are missing; sequencing was by immunoSEQ multiplex PCR. The sample carries some 120,000 clones, less than 85% recorded once. Sequences were obtained from PBMCs. The receptors stem from a man aged 40-50 years in good health and CMV-seronegative. Both conserved end residues are part of each CDR3.

V gene	J gene	CDR3 protein
TRBV10-3	TRBJ1-2	CATTGLGGYTF
TRBV6-1	TRBJ1-4	CASTASVTAGEKLFF
TRBV5-1	TRBJ2-5	CASSLAGRGQETQYF
TRBV25-1	TRBJ2-3	CASSKRTDTQYF
TRBV11-2	TRBJ2-5	CASSFWGVAETQYF
TRBV2	TRBJ1-1	CASTTGLGGVTEAFF
TRBV19	TRBJ1-1	CASSNDRLNTEAFF
TRBV5-6	TRBJ1-2	CASSSGTGTAYGYTF
TRBV19	TRBJ2-1	CASSIGVLARSSYNEQFF
TRBV2	TRBJ2-7	CASSEGGLAGYEQYF
TRBV27	TRBJ2-1	CASSTRDRVYNEQFF
TRBV30	TRBJ2-3	CAWTTRSTDTQYF
TRBV28	TRBJ2-7	CASRGGTEKDEQYF
TRBV18	TRBJ2-7	CASSPPGRGSYREQYF
TRBV4-1	TRBJ2-1	CASSQGLADNYNEQFF
TRBV19	TRBJ1-2	CASSIATGLNGYTF
TRBV7-2	TRBJ1-6	CASSFGGSGNSPLHF
TRBV5-1	TRBJ1-2	CASSLLRDRGLSNYGYTF
TRBV30	TRBJ1-1	CAWSRGESEAFF
TRBV7-2	TRBJ1-2	CASSLVGQNYGYTF
TRBV5-4	TRBJ1-1	CASSLATFPEAFF
TRBV7-6	TRBJ2-3	CASSLEYYPTQYF
TRBV5-4	TRBJ2-1	CASSQTSAEQFF
TRBV19	TRBJ2-7	CASTGGLGYEQYF
TRBV5-1	TRBJ1-5	CASSAGTGFNQPQHF
TRBV30	TRBJ2-5	CAWSVLAGIETQYF
TRBV6-5	TRBJ2-5	CAVGRQGQTQYF
TRBV2	TRBJ2-7	CASSTGQVGYEQYF
TRBV11-3	TRBJ2-3	CASSLARTGVVDTQYF